This T cell receptor beta chain originates from a study of shared clonotypes between healthy human individuals. Study outcomes and limitations: Genetic and exposure-history diversity was limited by the few donors. Naive CD4 clonotype sharing across several donors was approximately 5%.

This CDR3 is built from 14 residues. With 6 bases removed from V and 7 bases from J, the gap between germline ends came to 16 bases. Germline V lookup: CDR1 SNHLY, CDR2 FYNNEI. Generated by immunoSEQ multiplex PCR, the TCRdb table keeps only in-frame clones and is missing some. The table shows around 2.5 million clones, with 80% to 95% occurring only once. This clone was detected once. Its target is unknown. Sample: naive CD4+ T cells from PBMCs. As for subset: CD45RA+ positively selected. The chain uses TRBV2 and TRBJ1-5, with D possibly TRBD1 on 5 matching bases. This sequence was found in a man in his late teens or twenties in good health. Some clones in this sample may be carry-over from other donors' samples. The CDR3 region has the DNA TGTGCCAGCAGCCGGGACTCCGAGGGGCAGCCCCAGCATTTT. Its protein product is CASSRDSEGQPQHF.